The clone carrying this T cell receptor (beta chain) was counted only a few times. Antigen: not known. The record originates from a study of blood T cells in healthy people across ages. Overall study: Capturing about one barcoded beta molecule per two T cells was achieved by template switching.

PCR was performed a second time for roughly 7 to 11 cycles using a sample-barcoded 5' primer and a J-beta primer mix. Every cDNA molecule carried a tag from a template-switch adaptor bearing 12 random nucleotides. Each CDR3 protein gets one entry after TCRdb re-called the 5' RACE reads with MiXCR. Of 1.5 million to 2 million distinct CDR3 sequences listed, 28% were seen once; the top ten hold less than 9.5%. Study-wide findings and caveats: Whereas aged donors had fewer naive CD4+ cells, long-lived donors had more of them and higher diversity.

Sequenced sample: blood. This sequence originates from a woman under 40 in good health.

CDR3 DNA: TGCAGCGTTCTACCGACAGAGGGGCAGCCCCAGCATTTT. Translating it yields CSVLPTEGQPQHF. This sequence joins TRBV29-1 and TRBJ1-5; tentatively, D is TRBD1 (5 bases). The CDR3 sequence is 13 residues long. Germline CDR1 and CDR2: SQVTM and ANQGSEA. V shed 5 bases and J shed 7 bases, with 15 bases lying between them.